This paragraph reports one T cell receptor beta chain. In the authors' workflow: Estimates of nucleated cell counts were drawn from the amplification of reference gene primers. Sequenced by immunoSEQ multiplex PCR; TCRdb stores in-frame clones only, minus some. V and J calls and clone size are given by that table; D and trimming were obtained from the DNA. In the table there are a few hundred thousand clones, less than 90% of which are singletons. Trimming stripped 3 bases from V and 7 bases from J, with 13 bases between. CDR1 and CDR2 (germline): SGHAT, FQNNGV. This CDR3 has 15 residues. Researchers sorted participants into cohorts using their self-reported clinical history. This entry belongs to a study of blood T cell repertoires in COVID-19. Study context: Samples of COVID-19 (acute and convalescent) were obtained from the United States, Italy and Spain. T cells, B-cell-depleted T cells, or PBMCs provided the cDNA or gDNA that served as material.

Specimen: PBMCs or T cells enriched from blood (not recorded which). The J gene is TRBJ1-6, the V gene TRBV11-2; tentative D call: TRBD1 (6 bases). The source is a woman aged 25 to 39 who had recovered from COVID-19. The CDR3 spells CASSFSQGNNSPLHF. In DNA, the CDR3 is TGTGCCAGCAGCTTTTCACAGGGAAACAATTCACCCCTCCACTTT.